This T cell receptor (beta chain) appears in the sequencing data of a study of control samples from healthy donors and cancer patients. The CDR3 is made up of 13 amino acids. V was shortened by 0 bases and J by 7 bases, with 4 bases between the two germline ends. CDR1 and CDR2 from the germline V gene are MRHNA and SNTAGT. The table came from immunoSEQ multiplex PCR; TCRdb's copy has only in-frame clones and leaves some out. This table holds about 94,000 clones, 75% to 95% found once. Sequences were obtained from blood. This receptor was identified in a woman aged 18-29 years in good health. The V gene is TRBV6-4, the J gene TRBJ1-6; no firm D call. CDR3 residues: CASSDSTNSPLHF. CDR3 nucleotides: TGTGCCAGCAGTGACTCGACGAATTCACCCCTCCACTTT.